This T cell receptor beta chain was documented in a study of Graves' ophthalmopathy and Graves' hyperthyroidism (dated by TCRdb to between 2017 and 2018). For the wider study: Peripheral blood samples were taken at the time of initial diagnosis, before any treatment was given. Following sample collection, hyperthyroidism patients were given methimazole at a starting dose of 30 mg daily, and ophthalmopathy patients were given high-dose intravenous methylprednisolone. An independent validation cohort was composed of around 19 hyperthyroidism patients and around 16 patients who later progressed from hyperthyroidism to ophthalmopathy. In several hyperthyroidism patients, the T-cell repertoires found in thyroid tissue were compared with those found in blood. To explore V-J signatures that distinguish ophthalmopathy from hyperthyroidism, a discovery set of around 100 patients was enrolled, made up of over 40 with ophthalmopathy and around 57 with stable hyperthyroidism. TCR beta repertoire signatures were used to distinguish Graves' ophthalmopathy from Graves' hyperthyroidism and to predict progression to ophthalmopathy. In total, around 140 blood samples were TCR-sequenced: under 45 ophthalmopathy, approximately 80 hyperthyroidism and roughly 17 hyperthyroidism-to-ophthalmopathy patients. The 100 or so discovery patients were divided at random into training and test sets in a 7:3 ratio. Overall study results and their limits: The 13-signature model separated ophthalmopathy from stable hyperthyroidism with approximately 90% sensitivity and less than 83% specificity in cross-validation, and 80%/75% in the test set. In validation, the model predicted ophthalmopathy progression with roughly 68% sensitivity and less than 80% specificity; some twelve predicted patients were CT-confirmed with GO in a median of about 7.1 months. Sample size was not statistically predetermined, and group allocation was not concealed from the investigators. Most of the expanded thyroid clonotypes with a frequency above 0.001 were also detected in blood, and it was suggested that the thyroid immune response may be reflected by blood repertoires.

TCR beta CDR3 regions were amplified from RNA transcripts for repertoire sequencing. The first round was an RT-PCR using HTBI primers with the Qiagen OneStep RT-PCR kit, and this first round was followed by a second-round multiplex PCR, then size selection and purification. Sequencing of the libraries was carried out on an Illumina HiSeq2000 in paired-end mode with 100 bp reads. The published analysis was carried out like this. SOAPnuke was used for read processing, and reads with adapters, uncalled bases, a mean Phred below 15, or no exact constant-primer or identifier match were discarded. High-quality paired reads were merged with COPE v1.2.5. Each unique nucleotide sequence was defined as a clonotype, and clonotypes were aligned to IMGT TRB V, D and J references with MiTCR v1.1. Analysis was restricted to V-J combinations with a frequency above 0.0001, which covered roughly 99% of repertoires. For each V-J combination, a TCR clonal expansion and chaos score was defined as F50 clonal expansion divided by the chaos observed in the TCRdist matrix. Welch's t-statistics and random forest were used to reduce features to about a dozen V-J combinations, which were fed into a naive Bayes classifier. The similarity between thyroid and blood repertoires was quantified using the Morisita-Horn index. TCRdb applied fastp at Q25 and MiXCR to the public reads, then kept only in-frame beta chains. Merged by CDR3 protein, the rows form single entries marked with the most common genes and DNA. TCRdb assigned the V and J calls; the authors' analysis was not used. Within this sample are 350,000 to 450,000 distinct CDR3 sequences, with around 21% of them counted one time only. The ten largest clones take up 2.5% to 3% of the sample.

Hyperthyroidism was considered stable if no progression to ophthalmopathy occurred within 18 months of follow-up. The hyperthyroidism patients were 18 to 65 years old and newly diagnosed, with a disease duration of less than 2 months. Patients with other autoimmune diseases, uncontrolled infections, pregnancy or lactation were excluded from the study. Diagnosis was based on clinical symptoms, serum thyroxine, TRAb, thyroid ultrasound and orbital computed tomography. Ficoll-Paque density gradient centrifugation was used to isolate PBMCs from around 9.1 ml of fresh peripheral blood. Total RNA was extracted using Trizol reagent, and RNA quality was checked on an Agilent 2100 Bioanalyzer. Cut back by 10 bases and 0 bases, the V and J ends lie 7 bases apart. The CDR3, from cysteine to phenylalanine, totals 12 residues. Of all the DNA, just the CDR3 is kept, 36 bases in frame from base 1. The germline V gene provides CDR1 MNHEY and CDR2 SVGEGT.

This clonotype was observed many times. Its antigen remains undetermined. There are no base qualities to consult, and no much larger clone falls within one base. The receptor chain draws on TRBV6-2 or TRBV6-3 and TRBJ1-5; the D gene identity is not certain. Sequencing used peripheral blood. This sequence was found in a woman aged 18 to 35 with stable Graves' hyperthyroidism. Donor details come from another sample of the same person, matched by shared clones. The CDR3 in this case is CATADSNQPQHF. The DNA reads as follows: TGTGCCACCGCAGATAGCAATCAGCCCCAGCATTTT.